The 9 T cell receptor beta chains in this list originate from one sample, sequenced in a study of cytomegalovirus exposure and HLA in healthy donors. PCR was performed using 60 Vbeta and 13 Jbeta primers. Method: immunoSEQ multiplex PCR; TCRdb's copy keeps in-frame clones and lacks some. This sample has 95,000 to 150,000 clones, with approximately 78% found just once. The sample was PBMCs. The receptors were sampled from a woman aged 40 to 50 in good health and CMV-seropositive.

The genes are TRBV4-3 and TRBJ2-5, with 7 positions matching TRBD2. The DNA end favors TRBJ2-7, so the J call may be wrong. The CDR3 has 15 amino acids. In germline, CDR1 is LGHNA, CDR2 YSLEER. CDR3 nucleotides: TGCGCCAGCAGCCAAACTATCGGGAGGTCCTACGAGCAGTACTTC. This translates into CASSQTIGRSYEQYF.

J is TRBJ2-1 and V is TRBV7-9, with 8 bases matching TRBD2. The CDR3 loop spans 14 amino acids. Germline CDR1 is SEHNR and CDR2 is FQNEAQ (reference sequence). V lost 10 bases, J lost 0 bases, and 5 bases stayed unmatched. The CDR3 nucleotides are TGTGCCATCGGGGGGGGGAGCTCCTACAATGAGCAGTTCTTC. This sequence encodes CAIGGGSSYNEQFF.

The chain links TRBV29-1 to TRBJ2-5; possibly TRBD1 for D (6 bases). The tail of the sequence fits TRBJ2-7 better, so the J call may be wrong. Germline V gene lookup returns CDR1 SQVTM and CDR2 ANQGSEA. The CDR3 has 11 amino acids. The chain's CDR3 is CSVDFRGEQYF. CDR3 nucleotides: TGCAGCGTGGACTTCAGGGGCGAGCAGTACTTC.

This clone came up a few times. The chain combines TRBV6-6 with TRBJ2-1; maybe TRBD1 (5 bases). Germline V gene lookup returns CDR1 MNHNY and CDR2 SVGAGI (reference sequence). With 5 bases removed from V and 0 bases from J, the gap between germline ends came to 11 bases. The CDR3 covers 15 residues. CDR3 DNA: TGTGCCAGCAGTCGCGGTAGGGGCTCCTACAATGAGCAGTTCTTC. Residues: CASSRGRGSYNEQFF.

About this clone itself: Other DNA sequences of this sample code for an identical CDR3. The chain couples TRBV7-2 to TRBJ2-5; TRBD2 is a possible D gene (5 bases). V was trimmed by 1 base and J by 5 bases, leaving 8 bases between them. The CDR3 is 13 amino acids. Germline V gene lookup returns CDR1 SGHTA and CDR2 FQGNSA. The CDR3, as DNA: TGTGCCAGCAGCTTAGGCCCGGGGGAGACCCAGTACTTC. Its translation: CASSLGPGETQYF.

The chain uses TRBV4-2 and TRBJ1-2, with D unclear. Germline assignment: CDR1 LGHNA and CDR2 YNFKEQ. There are 16 residues in the CDR3. Trimming took 0 bases from V and 4 from J, leaving 15 bases between them. The CDR3 DNA reads TGTGCCAGCAGCCAAGAGGTGGAGCCCCGGGGCTATGGCTACACCTTC. Its protein product is CASSQEVEPRGYGYTF.

The gene calls are TRBV6-6 and TRBJ1-1; D is perhaps TRBD1 (6 bases). V lost 5 bases and J lost 2, with 18 bases in between. Germline loops: CDR1 MNHNY, CDR2 SVGAGI (reference sequence). This CDR3 has 16 amino acids. The CDR3 region is CASSPHQQGSNTEAFF. The CDR3 region has the DNA TGTGCCAGCAGTCCACATCAACAGGGATCAAACACTGAAGCTTTCTTT.

The J gene is TRBJ2-5, the V gene TRBV5-4; D is ambiguous. Germline loops: CDR1 SGHNT, CDR2 YYREEE (reference sequence). The CDR3 has 13 residues. V shed 0 bases and J shed 5 bases, with 8 bases lying between them. This chain's CDR3 is CASSLEFRETQYF. Here the CDR3 DNA reads TGTGCCAGCAGCTTGGAATTCAGGGAGACCCAGTACTTC.

The V call is TRBV5-1, the J call TRBJ2-1, with D possibly being TRBD1 (6 bases). Germline assignment: CDR1 SGHRS and CDR2 YFSETQ. Trimming stripped 2 bases from V and 8 bases from J, with 14 bases between. This CDR3 region has 14 residues. The CDR3, as DNA: TGCGCCAGCAGCTTAAATTCCAGGGGAGATGAGCAGTTCTTC. As protein: CASSLNSRGDEQFF.